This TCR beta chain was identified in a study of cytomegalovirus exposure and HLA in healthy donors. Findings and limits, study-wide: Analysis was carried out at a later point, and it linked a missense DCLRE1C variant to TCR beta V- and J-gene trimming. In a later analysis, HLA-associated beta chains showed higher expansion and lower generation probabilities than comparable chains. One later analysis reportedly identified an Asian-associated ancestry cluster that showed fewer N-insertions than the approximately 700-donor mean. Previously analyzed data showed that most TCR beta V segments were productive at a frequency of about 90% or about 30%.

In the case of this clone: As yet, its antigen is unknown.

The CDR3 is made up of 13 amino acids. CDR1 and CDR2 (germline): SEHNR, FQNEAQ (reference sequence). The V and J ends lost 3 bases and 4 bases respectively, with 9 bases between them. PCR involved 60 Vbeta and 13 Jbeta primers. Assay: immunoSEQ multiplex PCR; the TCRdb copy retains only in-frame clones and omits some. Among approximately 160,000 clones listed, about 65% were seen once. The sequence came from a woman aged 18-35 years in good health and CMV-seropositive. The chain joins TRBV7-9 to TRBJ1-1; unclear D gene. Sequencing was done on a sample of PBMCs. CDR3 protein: CASSFIRGTEAFF. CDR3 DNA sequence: TGTGCCAGCAGCTTTATCCGAGGCACTGAAGCTTTCTTT.